This T cell receptor beta chain was documented in a study of T cells in localized non-small cell lung cancer. General observations from the study: Uninvolved neighboring lung showed the greatest T cell clonality, exceeding tumor. Overall survival was longer when the density of T cells in the blood was higher. In adjacent lung, a median approximately 60 of the top 100 tumor clones were found. Heterogeneity cannot be ruled out, as sequencing used one tumor region only.

Sequenced by immunoSEQ multiplex PCR; TCRdb stores in-frame clones only, minus some. The sample has approximately 34,000 clones, 85% to 95% seen once. On this clone: What it recognizes is unknown.

The TCR sequence derives from an older female donor with stage I lung adenocarcinoma. The sequences come from peripheral blood, collected before any cancer treatment.

Written as DNA, the CDR3 is TGTGCCTCAAAGGGGGGACCTAACACAGATACGCAGTATTTT. The encoded protein is CASKGGPNTDTQYF. The V gene is TRBV7-6, the J gene TRBJ2-3, with D perhaps matching TRBD1 or TRBD2 (6 bases each). This CDR3 is 14 amino acids long. Germline V CDR1 and CDR2: SGHVS, FNYEAQ. V was trimmed by 11 bases and J by 2 bases, leaving 17 bases between them.